This T cell receptor (beta chain) is drawn from a study of siplizumab effects on memory and regulatory T cells. Study results and limitations: Siplizumab caused a significant drop in alloreactive sequences traceable to unstimulated CD4+ memory cells. Where siplizumab was present, mappable alloreactive CD4+ clones averaged around 63% Treg-derived, compared with 25% to 30% in controls. Naive T cells were seemingly more diverse than memory cells, and major contributions to the alloresponse seemed to be made by them.

CDR1 is WSHSY, CDR2 SAAADI, per germline. The CDR3 has 17 amino acids. J was trimmed by 1 base and V by 10 bases; bases with no gene match: 9. With respect to this clone: Its antigen is unknown.

The protocol was immunoSEQ multiplex PCR, while the TCRdb copy is restricted to in-frame clones and leaves out a portion. Of roughly 100,000 clones listed, 93% were seen once; the top ten hold around 0.32%. The rearrangement joins TRBV10-2 to TRBJ2-1, with 14 positions matching TRBD2. Sequencing was performed on CD4+ T cells sorted from blood. The sequence was obtained from a human donor in good health. The CDR3 DNA follows: TGCGCCATTACAGGGACTAGCGGGGGTGCGTCCTACAATGAGCAGTTCTTC. The encoded protein is CAITGTSGGASYNEQFF.